This TCR beta chain was sequenced during a study of T cell responses to AZD1222 COVID-19 vaccine. Study as a whole: Second-dose groups at about 4 or about 12 weeks were pooled. Study conclusions and caveats: At study baseline, merely six AZD1222 recipients were seropositive.

As to this clone: Its antigen is not known.

This CDR3 is 13 amino acids long. Between the trimmed V and J ends, which lost 8 bases and 5 bases, there was a span of 12 bases. Germline CDR1 LNHNV, CDR2 YYDKDF (reference sequence). TCRdb keeps only in-frame clones here, not all; method: immunoSEQ multiplex PCR. This table has 150,000 or so clones, more than 85% appearing once. This chain uses TRBV15 with TRBJ1-4; D unclear. Sequences were derived from peripheral blood, sampled on day 0 of AZD1222 vaccination. This TCR derives from an adult in good health. The DNA of the CDR3 is TGTGCCACCCGCTCCGAGCCAAATGAAAAACTGTTTTTT. It codes for CATRSEPNEKLFF.